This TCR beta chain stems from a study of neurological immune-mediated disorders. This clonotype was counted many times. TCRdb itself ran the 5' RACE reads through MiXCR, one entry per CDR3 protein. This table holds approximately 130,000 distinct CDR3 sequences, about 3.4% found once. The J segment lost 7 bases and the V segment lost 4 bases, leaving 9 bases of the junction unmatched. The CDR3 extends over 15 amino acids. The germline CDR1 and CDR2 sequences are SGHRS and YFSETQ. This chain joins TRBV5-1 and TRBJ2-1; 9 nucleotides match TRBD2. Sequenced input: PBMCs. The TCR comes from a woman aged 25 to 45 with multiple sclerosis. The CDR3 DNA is TGCGCCAGCAGCCGAAGCGGGGGGCCGGTTAATGAGCAGTTCTTC. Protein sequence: CASSRSGGPVNEQFF.